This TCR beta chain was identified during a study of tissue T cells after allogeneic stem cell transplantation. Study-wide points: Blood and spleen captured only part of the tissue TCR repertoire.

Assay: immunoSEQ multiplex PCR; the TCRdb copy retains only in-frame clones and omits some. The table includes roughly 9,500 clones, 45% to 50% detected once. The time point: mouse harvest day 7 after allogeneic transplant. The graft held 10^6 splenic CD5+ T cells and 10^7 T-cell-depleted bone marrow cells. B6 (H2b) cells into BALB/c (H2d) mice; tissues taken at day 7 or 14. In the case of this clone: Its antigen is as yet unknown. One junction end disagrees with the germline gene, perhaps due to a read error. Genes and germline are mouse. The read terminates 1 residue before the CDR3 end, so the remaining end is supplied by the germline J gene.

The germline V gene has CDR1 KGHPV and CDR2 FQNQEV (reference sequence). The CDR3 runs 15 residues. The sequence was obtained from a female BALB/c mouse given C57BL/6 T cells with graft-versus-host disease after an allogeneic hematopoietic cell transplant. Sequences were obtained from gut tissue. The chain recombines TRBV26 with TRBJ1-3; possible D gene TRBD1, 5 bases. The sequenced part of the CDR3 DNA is TGTGCCAGCAGTGTGTCTCAGGGTTTTGGAAATACGCTCTAT. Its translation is CASSVSQGFGNTLY. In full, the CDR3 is CASSVSQGFGNTLYF.